The 17 T cell receptor beta chains below were found in one sample sequenced in a study of blood T cell repertoires in COVID-19. Some clones are missing from TCRdb's copy, which holds only in-frame ones; the method was immunoSEQ multiplex PCR. Of around 84,000 clones in the sample, around 87% were seen once. Sequencing was done on a sample of peripheral blood. The receptors were sampled from a man aged 80 or over with active or convalescent COVID-19.

The chain links TRBV7-2 to TRBJ2-1; 9 nucleotides match TRBD1. V shed 1 base, J shed 4 bases, and the junction held 5 bases outside the gene matches. Germline V gene data show CDR1 as SGHTA and CDR2 as FQGNSA. This CDR3 has 16 residues. CDR3 amino acids: CASSLVGTGNYNEQFF. The CDR3 coding sequence is TGTGCCAGCAGCTTAGTAGGGACAGGGAATTACAATGAGCAGTTCTTC.

The CDR3 loop is CASSLRGSGGEQFF. CDR3 in DNA: TGTGCCAGCAGCTTAAGGGGTAGCGGCGGTGAGCAGTTCTTC. The V and J genes are TRBV7-3 and TRBJ2-1; tentative D call: TRBD2 (6 bases). The germline V gene has CDR1 SGHTA and CDR2 FQGTGA. V lost 1 base to trimming and J lost 9 bases, with 13 bases between them. The CDR3 contains 14 residues.

This sequence joins TRBV3-1 (or the pseudogene TRBV3-2) and TRBJ1-3; D unclear. Germline loops: CDR1 LGHDT, CDR2 YNNKEL (reference sequence). This CDR3 contains 16 residues. V was pared by 0 bases and J by 0 bases, with 9 bases between. CDR3 sequence reads: CASSQDRRGSGNTIYF. The CDR3 DNA sequence: TGTGCCAGCAGCCAAGATCGCAGAGGCTCTGGAAACACCATATATTTT.

The V gene is TRBV19, the J gene TRBJ1-2, with a tentative D call TRBD1 (6 bases). CDR3 length: 15 amino acids. The V end was cut by 5 bases, the J end by 4 bases, with 17 bases between. Germline V lookup: CDR1 LNHDA, CDR2 SQIVND (reference sequence). The CDR3 loop reads CASSSRAGVFYGYTF. In nucleotides, the CDR3 is TGTGCCAGTAGTTCTCGGGCAGGGGTGTTCTATGGCTACACCTTC.

The chain links TRBV4-1 to TRBJ2-6; the match to TRBD1 covers 9 bases. Unmatched junction bases numbered 5, after V lost 2 bases and J lost 0 bases. This CDR3 is 18 amino acids long. CDR1 is MGHRA, CDR2 YSYEKL, per germline. The CDR3 loop is CASSQPGTGSSGANVLTF. The CDR3 bases are TGCGCCAGCAGCCAACCCGGGACAGGGAGCTCTGGGGCCAACGTCCTGACTTTC.

CDR3 sequence reads: CASSGPNGNEQFF. The CDR3 bases are TGCGCCAGCAGCGGCCCAAATGGTAATGAGCAGTTCTTC. V is TRBV5-1 and J is TRBJ2-1; no clear D gene. The CDR3 spans 13 residues. Germline lookup yields CDR1 SGHRS and CDR2 YFSETQ. V was shortened by 4 bases and J by 7 bases, with 12 bases between the two germline ends.

The genes are TRBV19 and TRBJ1-1; 8 positions agree with TRBD1. CDR1 is LNHDA, CDR2 SQIVND, per germline (reference sequence). V shed 2 bases, J shed 6 bases, and the junction held 8 bases outside the gene matches. There are 15 residues in the CDR3. The DNA of the CDR3 is TGTGCCAGTAGTATACACAGGGGGGTCGGGGCTGAAGCTTTCTTT. Its translation is CASSIHRGVGAEAFF.

The sample holds one count of this clone. The J gene is TRBJ1-2, the V gene TRBV7-9, with D possibly being TRBD1 (5 bases). The CDR3 extends over 14 amino acids. V dropped 2 bases and J dropped 4 bases, with 11 bases sitting between them. Germline assignment: CDR1 SEHNR and CDR2 FQNEAQ (reference sequence). CDR3 residues: CASSLFDSTYGYTF. Written as DNA, the CDR3 is TGTGCCAGCAGCTTATTCGACAGCACCTATGGCTACACCTTC.

The CDR3 loop is CSVDPPGQGYEQFF. DNA for the CDR3: TGCAGCGTAGACCCCCCGGGACAGGGGTATGAGCAGTTCTTC. The chain carries TRBV29-1 and TRBJ2-1, with 10 bases matching TRBD1. Per the germline V gene, CDR1 is SQVTM and CDR2 is ANQGSEA. V shed 6 bases and J 8 bases; nucleotides not matched to a gene: 10. This CDR3 has 14 amino acids.

The chain has TRBV24-1 and TRBJ2-3; TRBD1 is a possible D gene (5 bases). This CDR3 has 16 amino acids. Trimming removed 6 bases at V and 1 base at J, with 16 bases between. Germline lookup yields CDR1 KGHDR and CDR2 SFDVKD. CDR3 in DNA: TGTGCCACCAGTATAGGACACTCTGGGGGCACAGATACGCAGTATTTT. This gives the protein CATSIGHSGGTDTQYF.

The chain is built from TRBV6-4 and TRBJ2-1, with D perhaps TRBD2 (6 bases). Germline lookup yields CDR1 MRHNA and CDR2 SNTAGT. The CDR3 is made up of 16 amino acids. Trimming left V 8 bases short and J 4 bases short, with 21 bases between. The CDR3 is CASAQEGRGAYNEQFF. In DNA form, the CDR3 reads TGTGCCAGCGCCCAGGAGGGGCGCGGGGCGTACAATGAGCAGTTCTTC.

CDR3 region: CASRRQGDRRSDTQYF. The DNA for the CDR3 is TGTGCCAGCAGGCGACAGGGGGACAGGAGATCGGATACGCAGTATTTT. This chain uses TRBV6-4 with TRBJ2-3, with 9 positions matching TRBD1. With V trimmed by 6 bases and J by 6 bases, 13 bases remained unmatched. The CDR3 is 16 residues long. CDR1 and CDR2 from the germline V gene are MRHNA and SNTAGT.

The chain combines TRBV28 with TRBJ1-5; 8 bases align to TRBD1. After removal of 8 bases from V and 4 bases from J, the junction contained 7 bases not matched to a gene. The CDR3 totals 14 residues. From germline, CDR1 is MDHEN and CDR2 SYDVKM. This CDR3 reads CASLGTGKNQPQHF. Written as DNA, the CDR3 is TGTGCCAGCCTAGGGACAGGCAAAAATCAGCCCCAGCATTTT.

Only a few counts were recorded for this clone. J is TRBJ2-7 and V is TRBV2; maybe TRBD1 (6 bases). The V gene's germline CDR1 is SNHLY and CDR2 FYNNEI. The CDR3 is made up of 15 amino acids. V dropped 5 bases and J dropped 0 bases, with 14 bases sitting between them. CDR3 protein: CASSRTAFISYEQYV. The CDR3 nucleotides are TGTGCCAGCAGTAGGACAGCCTTCATCTCCTACGAGCAGTACGTC.

Many counts were recorded for this clone. The chain has TRBV6-6 and TRBJ2-7; 7 bases fit TRBD1. V lost 5 bases and J lost 7; bases outside the gene matches: 2. Per the germline V gene, CDR1 is MNHNY and CDR2 is SVGAGI (reference sequence). The CDR3 totals 11 residues. The CDR3 spells CASSTTGEQYV. In DNA, the CDR3 is TGTGCCAGCAGTACGACAGGGGAGCAGTACGTC.

The V gene is TRBV5-1, the J gene TRBJ1-3; D is uncertain. Between the trimmed V and J ends, which lost 2 bases and 4 bases, there was a span of 10 bases. The CDR3 covers 14 residues. Germline CDR1 is SGHRS and CDR2 is YFSETQ. CDR3: CASSFEGTGNTIYF. The CDR3 coding sequence is TGCGCCAGCAGCTTTGAGGGCACCGGAAACACCATATATTTT.

V usage is TRBV27 and J usage is TRBJ1-6, with unresolved D. Trimming cost V 5 bases and J 7 bases, with 9 bases left between them. CDR1 is MNHEY, CDR2 SMNVEV, per germline (reference sequence). The CDR3 covers 13 residues. The CDR3, as DNA: TGTGCCAGCAGTCCCGTCCCCAATTCACCCCTCCACTTT. This encodes CASSPVPNSPLHF.